A single sample gave rise to the 23 T cell receptor beta chains below, sequenced in a study of blood T cell repertoires in COVID-19. Produced via immunoSEQ multiplex PCR; TCRdb's table is partial and in-frame only. Of approximately 60,000 clones in the sample, approximately 86% were seen once. The specimen sequenced was peripheral blood. The receptors derive from a woman of 80 years or more with COVID-19, enrolled during active disease.

This sequence joins TRBV15 and TRBJ1-2; no reliable D call. Germline loops: CDR1 LNHNV, CDR2 YYDKDF (reference sequence). V lost 1 base and J 8 bases, leaving 14 bases between the germline ends. The CDR3 contains 14 residues. The CDR3 loop is CATSRGGLIGGYTF. The CDR3 bases are TGTGCCACCAGCAGAGGAGGGCTCATTGGGGGCTACACCTTC.

Only one count was recorded for this clone. The chain carries TRBV30 and TRBJ2-1, with 8 positions matching TRBD2. The V gene end was trimmed by 4 bases and the J gene end by 7 bases; junction bases not matched to a gene: 6. In germline, CDR1 is GTSNPN, CDR2 SVGIG (reference sequence). The CDR3 length is 13 residues. As DNA, the CDR3 is TGTGCCTGGACAGGAGGCGGGGGGAATGAGCAGTTCTTC. Its protein product is CAWTGGGGNEQFF.

The gene calls are TRBV5-4 and TRBJ2-3; 8 positions agree with TRBD2. The germline gives CDR1 SGHNT, CDR2 YYREEE (reference sequence). The CDR3 contains 14 residues. The V segment lost 3 bases and the J segment 2 bases; nucleotides outside the gene matches: 2. CDR3 nucleotide sequence: TGTGCCAGCAGCTACGGGGGGGCCACAGATACGCAGTATTTT. It translates to CASSYGGATDTQYF.

This sequence joins TRBV9 and TRBJ1-2; D is perhaps TRBD1 (6 bases). Germline lookup yields CDR1 SGDLS and CDR2 YYNGEE. This CDR3 is built from 17 residues. Trimming removed 0 bases at V and 4 bases at J, with 19 bases between. The CDR3: CASSVGVGGADSYGYTF. CDR3 in DNA: TGTGCCAGCAGCGTAGGGGTAGGGGGGGCGGATAGCTATGGCTACACCTTC.

V is TRBV5-1 and J is TRBJ2-1; 7 nucleotides line up with TRBD1. The length of the CDR3 is 14 residues. Germline CDR1 and CDR2: SGHRS and YFSETQ. The junction had 6 bases not matched to a gene; V was cut back by 2 bases and J by 7 bases. In DNA, the CDR3 is TGCGCCAGCAGCTTAGGGGGCTCTGGGAATGAGCAGTTCTTC. Its protein is CASSLGGSGNEQFF.

The V gene is TRBV30, the J gene TRBJ1-5, with a possible D match to TRBD1 (6 bases). This CDR3 has 14 amino acids. Germline V lookup: CDR1 GTSNPN, CDR2 SVGIG (reference sequence). V dropped 0 bases and J dropped 6 bases, with 12 bases sitting between them. The CDR3: CAWSVHRDLQPQHF. The CDR3 coding sequence is TGTGCCTGGAGTGTACACAGGGACCTTCAGCCCCAGCATTTT.

The chain links TRBV2 to TRBJ1-3; maybe TRBD1 (6 bases). The germline V gene has CDR1 SNHLY and CDR2 FYNNEI. CDR3 length: 15 residues. The V gene lost 4 bases and the J gene lost 3 bases, with 13 bases spanning the gap. CDR3 in amino acids: CASSVGGLGGNTIYF. The CDR3 nucleotides read TGTGCCAGCAGTGTCGGGGGGCTTGGTGGAAACACCATATATTTT.

The chain has TRBV9 and TRBJ2-2, with D perhaps matching TRBD1 (6 bases). The ends were cut back, 2 bases at V and 2 bases at J, with 10 bases in the middle. This CDR3 has 15 residues. Germline V gives CDR1 SGDLS, CDR2 YYNGEE. CDR3 sequence (DNA): TGTGCCAGCAGCGTGGGGGCGGACAACACCGGGGAGCTGTTTTTT. It translates to CASSVGADNTGELFF.

J is TRBJ1-3 and V is TRBV18; 7 bases are shared with TRBD1. Unmatched junction bases numbered 7, after V lost 2 bases and J lost 0 bases. CDR3 length: 17 residues. The germline gives CDR1 KGHSH, CDR2 LQKENI. CDR3 sequence: CASSPRRDSASGNTIYF. CDR3 DNA sequence: TGTGCCAGCTCACCAAGACGGGACAGTGCCTCTGGAAACACCATATATTTT.

The rearrangement uses TRBV29-1 and TRBJ2-2; D is possibly TRBD1 (6 bases). V lost 5 bases to trimming and J lost 0 bases, with 10 bases between them. This CDR3 comprises 14 residues. Germline CDR1 is SQVTM and CDR2 is ANQGSEA. The CDR3 DNA is TGCAGCGTTTTTGAGGGGGCGAACACCGGGGAGCTGTTTTTT. As protein: CSVFEGANTGELFF.

The chain is built from TRBV4-1 and TRBJ1-2; TRBD1 matches 9 bases. Germline-derived CDR1 and CDR2 are MGHRA and YSYEKL. The CDR3 is made up of 14 amino acids. Germline trimming cut 0 bases from V and 7 bases from J; bases unmatched to any gene: 3. The CDR3 spells CASSQETQGAGYTF. Written as DNA, the CDR3 is TGCGCCAGCAGCCAAGAAACACAGGGGGCTGGCTACACCTTC.

The rearrangement links TRBV11-1 to TRBJ2-2; TRBD1 is a possible D gene (5 bases). CDR1 and CDR2 from the germline V gene are SGHAT and FQDESV (reference sequence). CDR3 size: 15 residues. V gave up 5 bases and J gave up 7 bases, with 17 bases separating them. CDR3 coding DNA: TGTGCCAGCAGCCTAGTCGGTGGGGCTGGCGGGGAGCTGTTTTTT. Encoded protein: CASSLVGGAGGELFF.

The V and J genes are TRBV25-1 and TRBJ2-1; 9 positions agree with TRBD2. V gave up 5 bases and J gave up 0 bases; unmatched junction bases: 5. The CDR3 length is 16 residues. Germline V CDR1 and CDR2: MGHDK, SYGVNS. Here the CDR3 DNA reads TGTGCCAGCAGTAGGTTAGCGGGGGACTCCTACAATGAGCAGTTCTTC. It is translated as CASSRLAGDSYNEQFF.

The chain uses TRBV6-4 and TRBJ1-5, with 7 bases lining up with TRBD1. V was clipped by 5 bases and J by 6 bases; unmatched bases: 4. The CDR3 spans 13 residues. The germline V gene encodes CDR1 MRHNA and CDR2 SNTAGT. This CDR3 is CASSSHRGQPQHF. The CDR3 DNA follows: TGTGCCAGCAGTTCCCACAGGGGTCAGCCCCAGCATTTT.

The genes are TRBV5-1 and TRBJ2-2; tentative D call: TRBD1 (5 bases). The CDR3 has 15 residues. V dropped 5 bases and J dropped 0 bases, with 11 bases sitting between them. Germline CDR1 reads SGHRS; CDR2 reads YFSETQ. CDR3 DNA sequence: TGCGCCAGCAGACCGGACATAGCGAACACCGGGGAGCTGTTTTTT. Residues: CASRPDIANTGELFF.

V gene TRBV28 combines with J gene TRBJ1-1; D is perhaps TRBD1 (6 bases). CDR3 length: 16 residues. V was pared by 5 bases and J by 4 bases, with 20 bases between. Germline CDR1 is MDHEN and CDR2 is SYDVKM. This CDR3 is CASSPGQWGMGTEAFF. The CDR3 region has the DNA TGTGCCAGCAGTCCAGGACAGTGGGGGATGGGCACTGAAGCTTTCTTT.

The chain is built from TRBV5-8 and TRBJ2-3; maybe TRBD2 (6 bases). Germline V CDR1 and CDR2: SGHTS, YDEGEE. The CDR3 runs to 14 residues. Trimming removed 0 bases at V and 1 base at J, with 6 bases between. Here the CDR3 DNA reads TGTGCCAGCAGCTTGGGGAGGGGCACAGATACGCAGTATTTT. Its translation is CASSLGRGTDTQYF.

This clone was recorded only once. The rearrangement links TRBV19 to TRBJ2-1; 11 bases are a match to TRBD2. The CDR3 has 16 residues. V shed 7 bases and J 4 bases; nucleotides not matched to a gene: 9. CDR1 is LNHDA and CDR2 is SQIVND in the germline V gene (reference sequence). The CDR3 loop is CASKTGLAGGYNEQFF. The CDR3 nucleotides are TGTGCCAGTAAAACAGGGCTAGCGGGGGGTTACAATGAGCAGTTCTTC.

The rearrangement links TRBV5-1 to TRBJ2-2; D gene unclear. The germline V gene has CDR1 SGHRS and CDR2 YFSETQ. This CDR3 is 17 amino acids long. V was clipped by 3 bases and J by 1 base, with 16 bases between them. CDR3 sequence: CASSSYLSPGNTGELFF. The CDR3, as DNA: TGCGCCAGCAGCTCCTATCTTTCCCCAGGGAACACCGGGGAGCTGTTTTTT.

This rearrangement joins TRBV18 to TRBJ2-7, with a possible D match to TRBD2 (5 bases). Per the germline V gene, CDR1 is KGHSH and CDR2 is LQKENI. This CDR3 region has 15 residues. Trimming left V 6 bases short and J 4 bases short, with 19 bases between. CDR3: CASSPSAGSTYEQYF. CDR3 bases: TGTGCCAGCTCGCCGTCGGCGGGTTCAACGTACGAGCAGTACTTC.

V usage is TRBV18 and J usage is TRBJ2-2, with 8 bases identical to TRBD2. The V segment lost 2 bases and the J segment 0 bases; nucleotides outside the gene matches: 2. This CDR3 contains 16 residues. Germline assignment: CDR1 KGHSH and CDR2 LQKENI. The DNA of the CDR3 is TGTGCCAGCTCACCATTAGCGGGGCCGAACACCGGGGAGCTGTTTTTT. Translating it yields CASSPLAGPNTGELFF.

This chain uses TRBV18 with TRBJ2-3, with TRBD2 matching 7 bases. Unmatched junction bases numbered 7, after V lost 4 bases and J lost 0 bases. The CDR3 covers 16 residues. Germline V gene sequence: CDR1 KGHSH, CDR2 LQKENI. The CDR3, as DNA: TGTGCCAGCTCACGACTAGCCCCTACTAGCACAGATACGCAGTATTTT. Residues: CASSRLAPTSTDTQYF.

This sequence joins TRBV19 and TRBJ2-5, with 10 bases matching TRBD1. The V segment lost 2 bases and the J segment 3 bases; nucleotides outside the gene matches: 3. CDR3 length: 15 residues. Germline lookup yields CDR1 LNHDA and CDR2 SQIVND (reference sequence). CDR3 region: CASSITGTGEETQYF. For the CDR3, the DNA is TGTGCCAGTAGTATAACTGGGACAGGGGAAGAGACCCAGTACTTC.